This TCR beta chain was captured in a study of response to subunit inactivated influenza vaccine. TCRdb ran MiXCR on the RT-PCR reads and lists one entry per CDR3 protein. Altogether about 480,000 distinct CDR3 sequences are present, around 13% being singletons, with the ten largest covering less than 15%. This clonotype came up a few times. Its antigen remains unidentified. Study-wide findings and caveats: The authors proposed limited new T cell recruitment per seasonal influenza vaccination.

The receptor comes from a man in his forties or fifties who received an inactivated influenza vaccine. The specimen was PBMCs from blood, collected roughly 47 days after vaccination.

CDR3 sequence reads: CASSQRLARWETQYF. DNA for the CDR3: TGTGCCAGCAGCCAACGACTAGCACGGTGGGAGACCCAGTACTTC. This chain links TRBV21-1 with TRBJ2-5; the table's D call of TRBD2 was not tested on the DNA. TRBV21-1 is tagged as a pseudogene. The CDR3 runs 15 residues.